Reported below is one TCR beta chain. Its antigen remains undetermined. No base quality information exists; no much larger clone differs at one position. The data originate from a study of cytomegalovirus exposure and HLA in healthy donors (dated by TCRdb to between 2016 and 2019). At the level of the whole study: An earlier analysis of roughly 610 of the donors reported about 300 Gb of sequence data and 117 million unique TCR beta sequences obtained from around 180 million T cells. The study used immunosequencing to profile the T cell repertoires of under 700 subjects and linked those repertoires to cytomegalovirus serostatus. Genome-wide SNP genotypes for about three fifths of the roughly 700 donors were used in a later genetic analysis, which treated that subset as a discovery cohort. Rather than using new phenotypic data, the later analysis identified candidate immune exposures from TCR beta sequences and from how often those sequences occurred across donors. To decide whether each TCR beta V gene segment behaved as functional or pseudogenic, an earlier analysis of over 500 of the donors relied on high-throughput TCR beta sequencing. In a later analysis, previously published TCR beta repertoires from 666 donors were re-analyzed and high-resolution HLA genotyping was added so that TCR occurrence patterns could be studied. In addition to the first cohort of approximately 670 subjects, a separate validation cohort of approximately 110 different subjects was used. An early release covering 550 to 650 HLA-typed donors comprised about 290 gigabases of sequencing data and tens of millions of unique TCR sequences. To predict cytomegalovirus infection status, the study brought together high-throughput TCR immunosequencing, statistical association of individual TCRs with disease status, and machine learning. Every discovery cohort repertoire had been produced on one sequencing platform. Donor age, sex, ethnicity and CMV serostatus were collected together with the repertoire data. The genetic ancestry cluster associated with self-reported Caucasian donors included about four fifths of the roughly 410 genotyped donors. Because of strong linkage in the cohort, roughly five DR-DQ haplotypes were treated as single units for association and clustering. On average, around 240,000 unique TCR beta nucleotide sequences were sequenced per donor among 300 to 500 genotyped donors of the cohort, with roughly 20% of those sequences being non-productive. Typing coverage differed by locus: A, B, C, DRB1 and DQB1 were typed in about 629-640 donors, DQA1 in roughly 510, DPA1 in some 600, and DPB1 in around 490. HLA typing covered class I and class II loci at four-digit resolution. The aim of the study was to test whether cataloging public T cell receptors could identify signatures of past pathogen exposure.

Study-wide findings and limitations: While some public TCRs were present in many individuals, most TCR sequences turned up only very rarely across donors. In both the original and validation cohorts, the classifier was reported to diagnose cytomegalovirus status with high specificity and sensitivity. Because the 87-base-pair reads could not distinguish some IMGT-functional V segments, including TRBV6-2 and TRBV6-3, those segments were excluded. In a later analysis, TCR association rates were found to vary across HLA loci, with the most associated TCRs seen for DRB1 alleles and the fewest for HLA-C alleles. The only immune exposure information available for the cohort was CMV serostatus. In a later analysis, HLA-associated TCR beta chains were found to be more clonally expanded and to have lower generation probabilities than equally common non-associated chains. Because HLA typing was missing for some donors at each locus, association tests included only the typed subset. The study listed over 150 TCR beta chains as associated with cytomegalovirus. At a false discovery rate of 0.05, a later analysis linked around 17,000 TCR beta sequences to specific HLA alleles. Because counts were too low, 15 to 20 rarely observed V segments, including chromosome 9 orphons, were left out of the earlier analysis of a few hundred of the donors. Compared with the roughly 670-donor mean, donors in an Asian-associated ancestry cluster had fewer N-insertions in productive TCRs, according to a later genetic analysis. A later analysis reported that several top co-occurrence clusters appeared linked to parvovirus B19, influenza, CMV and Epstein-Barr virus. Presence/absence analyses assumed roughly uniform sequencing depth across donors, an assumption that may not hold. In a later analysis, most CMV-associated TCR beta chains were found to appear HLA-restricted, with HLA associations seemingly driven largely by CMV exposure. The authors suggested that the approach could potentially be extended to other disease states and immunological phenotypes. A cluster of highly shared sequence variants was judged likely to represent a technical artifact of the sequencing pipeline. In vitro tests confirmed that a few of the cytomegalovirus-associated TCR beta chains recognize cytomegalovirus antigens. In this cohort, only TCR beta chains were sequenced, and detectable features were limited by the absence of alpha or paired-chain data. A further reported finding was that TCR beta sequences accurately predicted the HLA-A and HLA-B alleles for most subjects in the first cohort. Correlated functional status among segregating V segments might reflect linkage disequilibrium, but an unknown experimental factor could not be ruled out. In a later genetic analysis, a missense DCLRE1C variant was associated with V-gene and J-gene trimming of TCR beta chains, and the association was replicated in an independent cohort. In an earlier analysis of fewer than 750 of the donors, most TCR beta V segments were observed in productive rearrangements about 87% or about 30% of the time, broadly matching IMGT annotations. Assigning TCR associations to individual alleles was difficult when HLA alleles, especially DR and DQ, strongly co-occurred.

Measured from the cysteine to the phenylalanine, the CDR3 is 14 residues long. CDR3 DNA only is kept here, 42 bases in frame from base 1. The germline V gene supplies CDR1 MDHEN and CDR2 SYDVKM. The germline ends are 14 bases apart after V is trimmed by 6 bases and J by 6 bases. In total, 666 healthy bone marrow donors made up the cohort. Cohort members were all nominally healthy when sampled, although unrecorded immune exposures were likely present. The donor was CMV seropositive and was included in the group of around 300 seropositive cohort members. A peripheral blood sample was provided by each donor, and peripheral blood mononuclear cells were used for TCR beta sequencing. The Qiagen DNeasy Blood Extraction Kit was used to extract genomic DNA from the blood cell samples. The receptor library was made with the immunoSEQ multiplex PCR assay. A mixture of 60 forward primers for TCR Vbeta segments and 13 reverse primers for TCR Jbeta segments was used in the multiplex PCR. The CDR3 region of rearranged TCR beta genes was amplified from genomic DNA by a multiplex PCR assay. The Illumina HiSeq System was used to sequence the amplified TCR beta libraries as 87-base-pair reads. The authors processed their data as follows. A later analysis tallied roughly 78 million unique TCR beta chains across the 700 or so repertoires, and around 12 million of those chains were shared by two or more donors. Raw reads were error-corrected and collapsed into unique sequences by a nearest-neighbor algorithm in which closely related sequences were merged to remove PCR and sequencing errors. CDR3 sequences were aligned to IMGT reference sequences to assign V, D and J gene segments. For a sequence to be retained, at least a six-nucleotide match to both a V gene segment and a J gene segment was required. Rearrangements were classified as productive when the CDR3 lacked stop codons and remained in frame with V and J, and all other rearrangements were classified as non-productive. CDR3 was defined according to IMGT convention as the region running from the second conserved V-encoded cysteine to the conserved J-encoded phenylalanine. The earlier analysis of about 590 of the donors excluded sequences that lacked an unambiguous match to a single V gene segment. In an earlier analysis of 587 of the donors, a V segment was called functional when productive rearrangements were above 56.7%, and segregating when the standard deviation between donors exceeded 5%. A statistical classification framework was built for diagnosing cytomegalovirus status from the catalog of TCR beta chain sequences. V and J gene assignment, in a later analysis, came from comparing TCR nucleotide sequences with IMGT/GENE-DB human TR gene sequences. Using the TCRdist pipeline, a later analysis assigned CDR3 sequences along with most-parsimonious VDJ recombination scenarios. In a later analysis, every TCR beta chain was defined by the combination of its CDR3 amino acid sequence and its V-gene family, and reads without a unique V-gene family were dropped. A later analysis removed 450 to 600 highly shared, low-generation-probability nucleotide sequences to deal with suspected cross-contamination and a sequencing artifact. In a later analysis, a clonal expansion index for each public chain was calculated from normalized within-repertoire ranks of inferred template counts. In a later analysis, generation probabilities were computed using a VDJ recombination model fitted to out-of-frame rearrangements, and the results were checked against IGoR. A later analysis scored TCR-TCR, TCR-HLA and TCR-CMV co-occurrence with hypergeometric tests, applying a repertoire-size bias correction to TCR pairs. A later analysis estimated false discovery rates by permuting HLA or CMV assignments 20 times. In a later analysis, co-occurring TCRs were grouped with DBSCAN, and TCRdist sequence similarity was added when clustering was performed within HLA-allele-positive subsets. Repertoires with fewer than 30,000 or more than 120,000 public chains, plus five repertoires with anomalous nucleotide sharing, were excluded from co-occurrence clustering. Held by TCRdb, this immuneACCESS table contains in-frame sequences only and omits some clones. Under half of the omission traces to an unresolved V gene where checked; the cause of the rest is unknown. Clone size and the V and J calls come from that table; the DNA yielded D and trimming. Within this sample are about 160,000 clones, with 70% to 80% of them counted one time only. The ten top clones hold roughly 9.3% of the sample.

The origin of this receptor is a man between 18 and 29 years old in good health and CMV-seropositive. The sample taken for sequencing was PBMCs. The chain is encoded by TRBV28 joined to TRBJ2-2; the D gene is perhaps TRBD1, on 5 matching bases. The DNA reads TGTGCCAGCAGACCAGGGAACAGAGCCGGGGAGCTGTTTTTT. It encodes CASRPGNRAGELFF. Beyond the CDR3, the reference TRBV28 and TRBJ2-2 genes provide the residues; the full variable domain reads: DVKVTQSSRYLVKRTGEKVFLECVQDMDHENMFWYRQDPGLGLRLIYFSYDVKMKEKGDIPEGYSVSREKKERFSLILESASTNQTSMYLCASRPGNRAGELFFGEGSRLTVL.